This T cell receptor beta chain was sequenced for a study of T cell responses to AZD1222 COVID-19 vaccine. Study overall: Pooled in the analysis were second doses at about 4 or about 12 weeks.

Only in-frame clones appear in the TCRdb table, and some are missing; sequencing was by immunoSEQ multiplex PCR. The data hold 100,000 to 150,000 clones, with 89% observed a single time. Study-wide findings and caveats: Repertoire sampling happened only post peak T cell response. Researchers report vaccine-associated CD4 TCRs spanning spike, with dominance at 160-218 and 743-854.

This clone was observed a single time. Its antigen is currently unknown. The sequencing here drew on peripheral blood, taken on day 0 of AZD1222 vaccination. The TCR was taken from an adult in good health.

CDR3 amino acids: CASREAGGEQYF. The CDR3, as DNA: TGTGCCAGCAGAGAAGCAGGAGGCGAGCAGTACTTC. The chain combines TRBV28 with TRBJ2-7, with D perhaps TRBD2 (5 bases). Trimming removed 6 bases from V and 6 bases from J, with 12 bases in between. The CDR3 contains 12 residues. Germline V lookup: CDR1 MDHEN, CDR2 SYDVKM.